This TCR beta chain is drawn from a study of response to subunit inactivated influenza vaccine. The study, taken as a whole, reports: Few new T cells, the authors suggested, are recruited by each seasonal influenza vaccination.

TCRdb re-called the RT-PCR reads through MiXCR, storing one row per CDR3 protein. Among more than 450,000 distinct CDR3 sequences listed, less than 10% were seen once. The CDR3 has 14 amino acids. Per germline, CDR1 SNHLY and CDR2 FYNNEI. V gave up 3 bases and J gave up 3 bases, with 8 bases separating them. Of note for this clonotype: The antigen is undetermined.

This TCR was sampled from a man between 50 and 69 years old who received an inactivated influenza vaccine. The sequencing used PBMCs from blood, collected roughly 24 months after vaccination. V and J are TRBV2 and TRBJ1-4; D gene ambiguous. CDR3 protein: CASSEGSANEKLFF. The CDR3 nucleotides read TGTGCCAGCAGTGAGGGGAGCGCTAATGAAAAACTGTTTTTT.